This is a list of T cell receptor beta chains from one sample in a study of blood T cell repertoires in COVID-19. Sequencing used immunoSEQ multiplex PCR; TCRdb keeps in-frame clones, though not all of them. The table lists over 200,000 clones, over 80% of them singletons. Sequencing was carried out using peripheral blood. These receptors all stem from a man younger than 45 with COVID-19, enrolled during active disease. Both conserved end residues are part of each CDR3. D genes are given only for firm matches. Rows give clone size only sometimes, using once, few, many, or a class for an expanded clone.

j_call: TRBJ2-2
clone_size: .
d_call: TRBD1
v_call: TRBV19
cdr3_aa: CASSMPNRDRGMAGELFF
cdr3_nt: TGTGCCAGTAGTATGCCGAACCGGGACAGGGGAATGGCCGGGGAGCTGTTTTTT

j_call: TRBJ2-7
clone_size: .
d_call: .
v_call: TRBV7-9
cdr3_aa: CASSPFPRGSYEQYF
cdr3_nt: TGTGCCAGCAGCCCGTTCCCGCGGGGCTCCTACGAGCAGTACTTC

j_call: TRBJ1-2
clone_size: .
d_call: TRBD1
v_call: TRBV5-1
cdr3_aa: CASSSWTGPNYGYTF
cdr3_nt: TGCGCCAGCAGCTCATGGACAGGGCCGAACTATGGCTACACCTTC

j_call: TRBJ1-2
clone_size: .
d_call: .
v_call: TRBV2
cdr3_aa: CASAGGDYGYTF
cdr3_nt: TGTGCCAGCGCGGGAGGGGACTATGGCTACACCTTC

j_call: TRBJ1-2
clone_size: .
d_call: TRBD1
v_call: TRBV5-1
cdr3_aa: CASSLVPGGGYTF
cdr3_nt: TGCGCCAGCAGCTTGGTTCCAGGGGGCGGCTACACCTTC

j_call: TRBJ2-5
clone_size: .
d_call: TRBD2
v_call: TRBV3-1/TRBV3-2
cdr3_aa: CASSLSGGSQETQYF
cdr3_nt: TGTGCCAGCAGCCTCAGCGGGGGGAGCCAAGAGACCCAGTACTTC

j_call: TRBJ2-1
clone_size: .
d_call: TRBD1
v_call: TRBV11-2
cdr3_aa: CASSRGQGPYNEQFF
cdr3_nt: TGTGCCAGCAGCCGTGGACAGGGCCCCTACAATGAGCAGTTCTTC

j_call: TRBJ1-1
clone_size: .
d_call: .
v_call: TRBV4-1
cdr3_aa: CASGLFQDYTEAFF
cdr3_nt: TGCGCCAGCGGATTATTCCAGGATTACACTGAAGCTTTCTTT

j_call: TRBJ2-7
clone_size: few
d_call: TRBD2
v_call: TRBV18
cdr3_aa: CASSPSGRVNHEQYF
cdr3_nt: TGTGCCAGCTCACCGAGCGGGAGGGTGAATCACGAGCAGTACTTC

j_call: TRBJ2-7
clone_size: .
d_call: .
v_call: TRBV25-1
cdr3_aa: CASSVGVGEQYF
cdr3_nt: TGTGCCAGCAGTGTCGGGGTAGGGGAGCAGTACTTC

j_call: TRBJ2-7
clone_size: .
d_call: TRBD1
v_call: TRBV7-3
cdr3_aa: CASSPGTGGEQYF
cdr3_nt: TGTGCCAGCAGCCCCGGGACAGGGGGCGAGCAGTACTTC

j_call: TRBJ1-6
clone_size: .
d_call: TRBD1
v_call: TRBV5-4
cdr3_aa: CASSLWTGRVDSPLHF
cdr3_nt: TGTGCCAGCAGCCTATGGACAGGGCGAGTCGATTCACCCCTCCACTTT

j_call: TRBJ2-7
clone_size: .
d_call: .
v_call: TRBV3-1/TRBV3-2
cdr3_aa: CASSRLTYEQYF
cdr3_nt: TGTGCCAGCAGCCGACTAACCTACGAGCAGTACTTC

j_call: TRBJ2-5
clone_size: .
d_call: TRBD1
v_call: TRBV5-8
cdr3_aa: CASSNGQGQETQYF
cdr3_nt: TGTGCCAGCAGCAACGGACAGGGCCAAGAGACCCAGTACTTC

j_call: TRBJ1-6
clone_size: .
d_call: .
v_call: TRBV19
cdr3_aa: CASSMSVGQRNSPLHF
cdr3_nt: TGTGCCAGTAGTATGAGTGTCGGACAGCGCAATTCACCCCTCCACTTT

j_call: TRBJ1-1
clone_size: .
d_call: .
v_call: TRBV29-1
cdr3_aa: CSSRLTETNTEAFF
cdr3_nt: TGCAGCTCCCGACTGACAGAGACGAACACTGAAGCTTTCTTT

j_call: TRBJ2-3
clone_size: .
d_call: TRBD2
v_call: TRBV4-3
cdr3_aa: CASSQRLAGGTDTQYF
cdr3_nt: TGCGCCAGCAGCCAAAGGCTAGCGGGAGGAACAGATACGCAGTATTTT

j_call: TRBJ2-1
clone_size: .
d_call: TRBD2
v_call: TRBV28
cdr3_aa: CASSPTGLAGLGGDEQFF
cdr3_nt: TGTGCCAGCAGCCCTACGGGACTAGCGGGACTTGGGGGGGATGAGCAGTTCTTC

j_call: TRBJ2-2
clone_size: .
d_call: TRBD1
v_call: TRBV7-3
cdr3_aa: CASRGTGNTGELFF
cdr3_nt: TGTGCCAGCAGGGGGACAGGGAACACCGGGGAGCTGTTTTTT

j_call: TRBJ2-7
clone_size: once
d_call: .
v_call: TRBV6-2/TRBV6-3
cdr3_aa: CASSMRLHASYEQYF
cdr3_nt: TGTGCCAGCAGCATGCGCCTCCACGCCTCCTACGAGCAGTACTTC